Presented here are 21 T cell receptor beta chains from one specimen sequenced in a study of OX40 agonist ivuxolimab in advanced cancers. Measured with immunoSEQ multiplex PCR; TCRdb has only the in-frame clones, and not every one. The sample has about 55,000 clones; about 82% are singletons. Specimen: CD4+ or CD8+ T cells sorted from blood, collected in a trial of the OX40 agonist ivuxolimab. The receptors stem from an adult with an advanced solid tumor such as melanoma, head and neck, liver or kidney cancer.

This rearrangement joins TRBV28 to TRBJ1-2; D call uncertain. The CDR3 spans 13 residues. CDR1 and CDR2 from the germline V gene are MDHEN and SYDVKM. V was trimmed by 7 bases and J by 3 bases, leaving 12 bases between them. The CDR3 here is CASTETGHYGYTF. DNA for the CDR3: TGTGCCAGCACCGAGACTGGCCACTATGGCTACACCTTC.

J is TRBJ1-1 and V is TRBV19; unclear D gene. Germline lookup yields CDR1 LNHDA and CDR2 SQIVND (reference sequence). V lost 5 bases to trimming and J lost 2 bases, with 12 bases between them. This CDR3 has 14 amino acids. The CDR3 DNA follows: TGTGCCAGTAGTTTGGACTCTAGAAACACTGAAGCTTTCTTT. It yields the protein CASSLDSRNTEAFF.

J is TRBJ2-7 and V is TRBV6-6, with D perhaps matching TRBD2 (6 bases). V was clipped by 0 bases and J by 9 bases, with 12 bases between them. CDR3 size: 13 residues. Germline-derived CDR1 and CDR2 are MNHNY and SVGAGI (reference sequence). The chain's CDR3 is CASSYSIGEAQYF. CDR3 sequence (DNA): TGTGCCAGCAGTTACTCGATAGGGGAGGCGCAGTACTTC.

The chain has TRBV6-5 and TRBJ1-2; possibly TRBD1 for D (6 bases). The V gene's germline CDR1 is MNHEY and CDR2 SVGAGI. The CDR3 is 13 residues long. V gave up 7 bases and J gave up 7 bases, with 16 bases separating them. This CDR3 is CASTPGAPSGYTF. The CDR3 bases are TGTGCCAGCACCCCAGGGGCCCCATCTGGCTACACCTTC.

CDR3 bases: TGTGCCAGCAGCGGATTAGGGGGCTACGAGCAGTACTTC. Translation gives CASSGLGGYEQYF. This chain connects TRBV6-5 to TRBJ2-7; possible D gene TRBD1, 6 bases. Trimming removed 6 bases from V and 3 bases from J, with 12 bases in between. The CDR3 is 13 residues long. Germline V CDR1 and CDR2: MNHEY, SVGAGI.

The J gene is TRBJ1-2, the V gene TRBV28; TRBD1 is a possible D gene (5 bases). The CDR3 sequence is 15 residues long. Per the germline V gene, CDR1 is MDHEN and CDR2 is SYDVKM. Trimming stripped 2 bases from V and 8 bases from J, with 18 bases between. The CDR3 DNA is TGTGCCAGCAGTTTAACCCGGGGGAGGCTAGGAGGCTACACCTTC. It encodes CASSLTRGRLGGYTF.

The genes are TRBV7-2 and TRBJ2-7; D might be TRBD2 (5 bases). V lost 5 bases and J 4 bases, leaving 15 bases between the germline ends. Germline CDR1 and CDR2: SGHTA and FQGNSA. There are 14 residues in the CDR3. The CDR3 coding sequence is TGTGCCAGCAGCCTAACCTACACGGGGTACGAGCAGTACTTC. Protein sequence: CASSLTYTGYEQYF.

The chain couples TRBV6-6 to TRBJ1-1, with 11 bases that match TRBD1. This CDR3 has 14 residues. V lost 6 bases and J lost 5; bases outside the gene matches: 5. CDR1 and CDR2 from the germline V gene are MNHNY and SVGAGI (reference sequence). The CDR3 region has the DNA TGTGCCAGCAGCGGGACAGGGGGAGGTACTGAAGCTTTCTTT. It codes for CASSGTGGGTEAFF.

This chain links TRBV29-1 with TRBJ2-1, with 7 nucleotides matching TRBD2. Germline loops: CDR1 SQVTM, CDR2 ANQGSEA. V shed 3 bases and J 0 bases; nucleotides not matched to a gene: 8. This CDR3 region has 16 residues. The CDR3 DNA is TGCAGCGTTGAGGCCGCGCGGGGGAGCTCCTACAATGAGCAGTTCTTC. This codes for CSVEAARGSSYNEQFF.

This chain connects TRBV5-4 to TRBJ2-3; 8 bases align to TRBD2. V lost 1 base, J lost 0 bases, and 4 bases stayed unmatched. Looked up from germline, CDR1 is SGHNT and CDR2 is YYREEE (reference sequence). CDR3 length: 16 amino acids. CDR3 DNA sequence: TGTGCCAGCAGCTTGCCGGGGGGGCCGAGCACAGATACGCAGTATTTT. This encodes CASSLPGGPSTDTQYF. The full variable domain, its missing parts supplied by reference TRBV5-4 and TRBJ2-3, is ETGVTQSPTHLIKTRGQQVTLRCSSQSGHNTVSWYQQALGQGPQFIFQYYREEENGRGNFPPRFSGLQFPNYSSELNVNALELDDSALYLCASSLPGGPSTDTQYFGPGTRLTVL.

The chain employs TRBV6-1 and TRBJ1-1, with D perhaps TRBD1 (5 bases). The CDR3 is made up of 17 amino acids. Trimming cost V 4 bases and J 1 base, with 19 bases left between them. From germline, CDR1 is MNHNS and CDR2 SASEGT. The chain's CDR3 is CASSGTGTGIGNTEAFF. The CDR3 DNA reads TGTGCCAGCAGTGGAACCGGGACGGGAATCGGGAACACTGAAGCTTTCTTT.

This sequence joins TRBV5-4 and TRBJ2-3; 10 nucleotides line up with TRBD2. This CDR3 is built from 15 residues. Germline assignment: CDR1 SGHNT and CDR2 YYREEE (reference sequence). Trimming cost V 2 bases and J 1 base; bases outside gene matches: 1. CDR3 in amino acids: CASSFGTSGTDTQYF. The CDR3 DNA is TGTGCCAGCAGCTTTGGGACTAGCGGCACAGATACGCAGTATTTT.

This rearrangement joins TRBV9 to TRBJ1-1; 11 bases line up with TRBD1. With V trimmed by 3 bases and J by 0 bases, 4 bases remained unmatched. CDR3 length: 16 residues. Germline V gene data show CDR1 as SGDLS and CDR2 as YYNGEE. This chain's CDR3 is CASSGGQGDMNTEAFF. The CDR3 nucleotides are TGTGCCAGCAGCGGGGGACAGGGGGACATGAACACTGAAGCTTTCTTT.

The rearrangement links TRBV28 to TRBJ1-1; D is ambiguous. The CDR3 length is 14 residues. V lost 4 bases and J lost 3, with 12 bases in between. Germline V lookup: CDR1 MDHEN, CDR2 SYDVKM. The CDR3 region has the DNA TGTGCCAGCAGTTCGCCAGTCAAGGACACTGAAGCTTTCTTT. Protein sequence: CASSSPVKDTEAFF. The variable domain in full, with the rest retrieved from reference TRBV28 and TRBJ1-1, is DVKVTQSSRYLVKRTGEKVFLECVQDMDHENMFWYRQDPGLGLRLIYFSYDVKMKEKGDIPEGYSVSREKKERFSLILESASTNQTSMYLCASSSPVKDTEAFFGQGTRLTVV.

V usage is TRBV11-3 and J usage is TRBJ2-1, with a tentative D call TRBD1 (8 bases). Trimming pared 2 bases from V and 6 bases from J, leaving 17 bases between. Germline V gene data show CDR1 as SGHNT and CDR2 as YENEEA. This CDR3 has 16 residues. CDR3 in DNA: TGTGCCAGCAGCTTATACGCCACAGGGGGGGTCAATGAGCAGTTCTTC. This codes for CASSLYATGGVNEQFF.

The CDR3 loop reads CASSPNRAAMNTEAFF. DNA of the CDR3: TGTGCCAGCAGCCCCAACAGGGCCGCCATGAACACTGAAGCTTTCTTT. This chain uses TRBV2 with TRBJ1-1, with D possibly matching TRBD1 (6 bases). The CDR3 extends over 16 amino acids. The ends were cut back, 6 bases at V and 0 bases at J, with 17 bases in the middle. Germline loops: CDR1 SNHLY, CDR2 FYNNEI. Filled out from reference TRBV2 and TRBJ1-1, the complete variable domain reads EPEVTQTPSHQVTQMGQEVILRCVPISNHLYFYWYRQILGQKVEFLVSFYNNEISEKSEIFDDQFSVERPDGSNFTLKIRSTKLEDSAMYFCASSPNRAAMNTEAFFGQGTRLTVV.

This clone was counted only a few times. J is TRBJ1-2 and V is TRBV6-5; no firm D call. Germline V gene lookup returns CDR1 MNHEY and CDR2 SVGAGI. Trimming cost V 7 bases and J 8 bases, with 14 bases left between them. This CDR3 region has 12 residues. CDR3 bases: TGTGCCAGCACAAATGGGTTGGAGGGCTACACCTTC. This codes for CASTNGLEGYTF.

The chain's CDR3 is CAIRPDRGDRETQYF. Here the CDR3 DNA reads TGTGCCATCAGACCGGACAGGGGGGATCGAGAGACCCAGTACTTC. This sequence joins TRBV10-3 and TRBJ2-5, with 10 bases lining up with TRBD1. V lost 6 bases and J lost 4; bases outside the gene matches: 8. Germline values: CDR1 ENHRY, CDR2 SYGVKD. CDR3 size: 15 residues.

V and J are TRBV2 and TRBJ2-3; D is uncertain. CDR3 length: 14 amino acids. Germline CDR1 reads SNHLY; CDR2 reads FYNNEI. Trimming took off 4 bases at V and 2 bases at J, with 10 bases between the two ends. CDR3 in amino acids: CASSGALSTDTQYF. The CDR3 nucleotides are TGTGCCAGCAGTGGGGCACTTTCCACAGATACGCAGTATTTT.

The chain is built from TRBV5-1 and TRBJ1-4, with 9 positions matching TRBD1. The CDR3 has 13 amino acids. Germline-derived CDR1 and CDR2 are SGHRS and YFSETQ. After removal of 5 bases from V and 10 bases from J, the junction contained 6 bases not matched to a gene. The CDR3 sequence: CASRGEDRGKLFF. The CDR3 nucleotides are TGCGCCAGCAGGGGAGAGGACAGGGGAAAACTGTTTTTT.

This chain's CDR3 is CAWDRTGSNTEAFF. CDR3 nucleotide sequence: TGTGCCTGGGACCGCACGGGCTCGAACACTGAAGCTTTCTTT. The V call is TRBV30, the J call TRBJ1-1; D remains unclear. The V end lost 5 bases, the J end lost 1 base, and 14 bases lay between the germline ends. The CDR3 loop spans 14 amino acids. CDR1 and CDR2 from the germline V gene are GTSNPN and SVGIG (reference sequence).